This T cell receptor (beta chain) was recovered during a study of OX40 agonist ivuxolimab in advanced cancers. For context, the study as a whole: Ivuxolimab, which targeted the costimulatory receptor OX40 (CD134), was an agonistic, fully human IgG2 monoclonal antibody. In the dose-escalation cohort, around four fifths of patients were male, and the mean age was roughly 56 years with a range of about 20 to 80. Patients were allowed to have had prior anti-PD-1, anti-PD-L1 or anti-CTLA-4 therapy, and about 40% of the dose-escalation patients had been treated with checkpoint inhibitors. The paper covers the monotherapy dose-escalation part of the phase I ivuxolimab trial, which included N of about 50 patients. Three dose-escalation patients achieved partial responses, one with hepatocellular carcinoma and two with cutaneous melanoma. The point of sequencing TCRbeta in the periphery was to test whether ivuxolimab changed TCR sequence diversity and drove clonal T-cell expansion. Of the roughly 51 dose-escalation patients, hepatocellular carcinoma was present in about 20, melanoma in approximately 15, renal cell carcinoma in 9 and head and neck cancer in 9. Intravenous ivuxolimab was administered to patients every 2 weeks at six dose levels: 0.01, 0.1, 0.3, 1.5, 3 and 10 mg/kg. Broader findings and caveats from the paper: Clonal expansion of both CD4+ and CD8+ blood T cells was observed from baseline to week 6 at doses 0.1 to 3.0 mg/kg. Low levels of normalized T-cell clonal expansion were also seen in some patients who did not respond. In the 0.1-3.0 mg/kg groups, partial responders were among the patients with the lowest normalized peripheral clonal expansion, particularly in CD8+ T cells. On average, CD8+ T cells showed more expanded clones than CD4+ T cells after ivuxolimab. Antigen specificity was not determined for the clonally expanded peripheral T cells.

Genomic DNA was isolated from the sorted cells so that the TCRbeta CDR3 region could be sequenced. TCRbeta CDR3 regions were sequenced using the immunoSEQ Assay. TCRdb retrieved this table from immuneACCESS and kept in-frame rearrangements only. Not all clones are present; in checked studies, unresolved V genes account for under half, and no reason is known for the remainder. A total of 90,000 to 100,000 clones appear in this sample, roughly 84% of them only once. Less than 5% of the sample is in the top ten clones. The trial excluded patients who had a history of autoimmune disease or who were on systemic immunosuppression. Peripheral blood for TCR sequencing was collected from all dose cohorts at baseline, on cycle 4 day 1, and on cycle 7 day 1. The samples were taken from a phase I, first-in-human, multicenter, open-label dose-escalation trial of ivuxolimab. The trial enrolled adults with locally advanced or metastatic head and neck squamous cell, hepatocellular, melanoma or renal cell carcinoma. Before TCR sequencing, CD4+ and CD8+ T cells were separately sorted from peripheral blood.

Comments on this clone: It lacks a known antigen. No base-level quality is on record; no much larger clone is a single base apart.

This clonotype was obtained from an adult with an advanced solid tumor such as melanoma, head and neck, liver or kidney cancer. The source was CD4+ or CD8+ T cells sorted from blood, collected in a trial of the OX40 agonist ivuxolimab.

The CDR3 sequence is CASSHYRGPTDTQYF. The sequence in DNA is TGCGCCAGCAGCCATTACAGGGGACCCACAGATACGCAGTATTTT. This chain joins TRBV4-3 to TRBJ2-3; TRBD1 fits 7 bases in the junction. From a lookup of the germline V gene, CDR1 and CDR2 are LGHNA and YSLEER. Germline trimming amounts to 3 bases on V and 2 bases on J, with 5 as the count of junction bases outside the gene matches. From the cysteine up to the phenylalanine, the CDR3 has a length of 15 residues. Of the read, only the CDR3 DNA is kept; its 45 bases are in frame from base 1.